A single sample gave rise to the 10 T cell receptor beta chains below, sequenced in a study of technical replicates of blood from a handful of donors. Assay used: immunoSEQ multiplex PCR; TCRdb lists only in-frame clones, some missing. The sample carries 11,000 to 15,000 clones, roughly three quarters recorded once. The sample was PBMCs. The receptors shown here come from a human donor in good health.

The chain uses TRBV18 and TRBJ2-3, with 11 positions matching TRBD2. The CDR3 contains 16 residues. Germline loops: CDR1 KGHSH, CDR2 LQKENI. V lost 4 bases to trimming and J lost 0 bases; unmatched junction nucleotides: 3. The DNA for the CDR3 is TGTGCCAGCTCACTACTAGCGGGAGTTAGCACAGATACGCAGTATTTT. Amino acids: CASSLLAGVSTDTQYF.

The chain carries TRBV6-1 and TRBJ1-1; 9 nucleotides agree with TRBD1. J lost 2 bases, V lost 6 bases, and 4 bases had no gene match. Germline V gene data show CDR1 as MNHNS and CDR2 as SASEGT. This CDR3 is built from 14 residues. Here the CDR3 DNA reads TGTGCCAGCAGCGACAGGGGGAAAAACACTGAAGCTTTCTTT. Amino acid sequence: CASSDRGKNTEAFF.

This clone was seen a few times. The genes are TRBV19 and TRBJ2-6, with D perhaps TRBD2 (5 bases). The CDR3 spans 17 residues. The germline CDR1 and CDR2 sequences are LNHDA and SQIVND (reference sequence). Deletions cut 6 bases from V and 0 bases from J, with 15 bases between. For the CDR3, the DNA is TGTGCCAGTAGGTCATTAGCCACTAGCTCTGGGGCCAACGTCCTGACTTTC. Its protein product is CASRSLATSSGANVLTF.

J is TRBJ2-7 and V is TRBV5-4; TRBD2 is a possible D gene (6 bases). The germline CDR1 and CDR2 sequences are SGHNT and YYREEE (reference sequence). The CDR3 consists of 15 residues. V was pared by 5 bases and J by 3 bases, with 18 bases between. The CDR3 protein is CASRPWGRESYEQYF. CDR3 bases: TGTGCCAGCAGACCCTGGGGACGGGAGAGCTACGAGCAGTACTTC.

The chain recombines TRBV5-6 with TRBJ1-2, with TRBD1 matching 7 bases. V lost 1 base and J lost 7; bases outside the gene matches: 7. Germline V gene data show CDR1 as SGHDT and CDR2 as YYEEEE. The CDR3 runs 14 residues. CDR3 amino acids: CASSLWDRISGYTF. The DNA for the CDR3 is TGTGCCAGCAGCTTGTGGGACAGAATCTCTGGCTACACCTTC.

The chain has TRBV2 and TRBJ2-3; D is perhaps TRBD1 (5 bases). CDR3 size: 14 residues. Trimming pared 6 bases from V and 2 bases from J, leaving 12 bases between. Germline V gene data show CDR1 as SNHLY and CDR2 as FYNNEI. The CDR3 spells CASRERGHTDTQYF. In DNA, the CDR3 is TGTGCCAGCAGGGAAAGAGGACACACAGATACGCAGTATTTT.

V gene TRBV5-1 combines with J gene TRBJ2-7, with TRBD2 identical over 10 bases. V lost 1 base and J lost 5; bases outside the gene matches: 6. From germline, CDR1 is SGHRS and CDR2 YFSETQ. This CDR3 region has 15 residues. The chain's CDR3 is CASSLIGLAVDEQYF. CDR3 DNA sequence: TGCGCCAGCAGCTTGATAGGACTAGCGGTTGACGAGCAGTACTTC.

The CDR3 spells CAWSVLHEKLFF. CDR3 DNA sequence: TGTGCCTGGAGTGTACTACATGAAAAACTGTTTTTT. The rearrangement joins TRBV30 to TRBJ1-4; no definite D call. Trimming stripped 0 bases from V and 6 bases from J, with 5 bases between. Germline V gene lookup returns CDR1 GTSNPN and CDR2 SVGIG (reference sequence). This CDR3 comprises 12 residues.

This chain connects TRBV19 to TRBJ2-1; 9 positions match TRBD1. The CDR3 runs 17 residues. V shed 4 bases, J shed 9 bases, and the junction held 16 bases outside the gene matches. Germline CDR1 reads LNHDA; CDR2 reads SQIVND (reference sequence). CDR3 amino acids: CASSTDTGTGSQGEQFF. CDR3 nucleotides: TGTGCCAGTAGTACCGATACCGGGACAGGGTCTCAGGGTGAGCAGTTCTTC.

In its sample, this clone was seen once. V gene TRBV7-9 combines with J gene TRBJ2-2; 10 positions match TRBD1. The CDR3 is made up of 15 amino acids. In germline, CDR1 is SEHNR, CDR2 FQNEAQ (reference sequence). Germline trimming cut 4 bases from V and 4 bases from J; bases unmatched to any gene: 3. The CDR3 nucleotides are TGTGCCAGCAGCTCAGGGACAGGGGTCACCGGGGAGCTGTTTTTT. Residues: CASSSGTGVTGELFF.